The 23 T cell receptor beta chains below come from one sample, sequenced in a study of OX40 agonist ivuxolimab in advanced cancers. TCRdb's copy holds only in-frame clones and misses some; the assay was immunoSEQ multiplex PCR. Of approximately 61,000 clones listed, roughly 80% were seen once; the top ten hold 1.5% to 2%. Sequencing was performed on CD4+ or CD8+ T cells sorted from blood, taken in a trial of the OX40 agonist ivuxolimab. The receptors stem from an adult with an advanced solid tumor such as melanoma, head and neck, liver or kidney cancer.

A few counts support this clone. V is TRBV30 and J is TRBJ2-2; D remains ambiguous. Trimming left V 4 bases short and J 3 bases short, with 6 bases between. Per germline, CDR1 GTSNPN and CDR2 SVGIG (reference sequence). This CDR3 contains 12 residues. In DNA, the CDR3 is TGTGCCTGGAACGGCGACACCGGGGAGCTGTTTTTT. Translation: CAWNGDTGELFF.

This chain connects TRBV9 to TRBJ2-7, with 9 bases lining up with TRBD2. After removal of 0 bases from V and 4 bases from J, the junction contained 8 bases not matched to a gene. Per the germline V gene, CDR1 is SGDLS and CDR2 is YYNGEE. This CDR3 is 16 amino acids long. The CDR3 region has the DNA TGTGCCAGCAGCGTAGTAGCGGGAGCAAGGGAGTACGAGCAGTACTTC. It specifies CASSVVAGAREYEQYF.

The V call is TRBV19, the J call TRBJ2-7, with D perhaps matching TRBD1 (5 bases). The CDR3 is 15 amino acids. CDR1 is LNHDA, CDR2 SQIVND, per germline (reference sequence). The ends were cut back, 3 bases at V and 4 bases at J, with 16 bases in the middle. CDR3 in DNA: TGTGCCAGTAGTATTGTGGCGGACATCAAATACGAGCAGTACTTC. Its translation is CASSIVADIKYEQYF.

The rearrangement links TRBV10-3 to TRBJ1-2, with TRBD1 matching 8 bases. The CDR3 loop spans 13 amino acids. Germline V gene lookup returns CDR1 ENHRY and CDR2 SYGVKD. The J segment lost 8 bases and the V segment lost 4 bases, leaving 6 bases of the junction unmatched. The CDR3 loop is CAISGQGADGYTF. CDR3 nucleotides: TGTGCCATCAGTGGTCAGGGGGCTGACGGCTACACCTTC.

This clone was seen a single time. V is TRBV18 and J is TRBJ1-1, with 10 bases that match TRBD1. Losses at the gene ends were 2 bases for V and 7 bases for J; bases not matched to a gene: 10. Germline V gives CDR1 KGHSH, CDR2 LQKENI. The CDR3 is 16 amino acids. CDR3 residues: CASSPDRGRLGGEAFF. CDR3 in DNA: TGTGCCAGCTCACCAGACAGGGGGCGCCTCGGGGGTGAAGCTTTCTTT.

This chain joins TRBV2 and TRBJ2-7; TRBD2 aligns across 7 bases. The V segment lost 5 bases and the J segment 6 bases; nucleotides outside the gene matches: 7. Germline V lookup: CDR1 SNHLY, CDR2 FYNNEI. The CDR3 extends over 13 amino acids. The CDR3 reads CASSPGLTREQYF. As DNA, the CDR3 is TGTGCCAGCAGTCCGGGACTAACGCGCGAGCAGTACTTC.

The chain couples TRBV11-1 to TRBJ2-2; the match to TRBD1 covers 7 bases. V was clipped by 6 bases and J by 0 bases; unmatched bases: 7. Germline loops: CDR1 SGHAT, CDR2 FQDESV (reference sequence). The length of the CDR3 is 16 residues. The CDR3 DNA follows: TGTGCCAGCAGTCCAACCGGGACAGCGAACACCGGGGAGCTGTTTTTT. The encoded protein is CASSPTGTANTGELFF.

This clone was seen only once. The chain is built from TRBV14 and TRBJ1-1; D not certain. V gave up 0 bases and J gave up 1 base, with 9 bases separating them. Germline CDR1 and CDR2: SGHDN and FVKESK. The CDR3 is made up of 15 amino acids. The CDR3 DNA follows: TGTGCCAGCAGCCAAGATAACCCTCCGAACACTGAAGCTTTCTTT. It specifies CASSQDNPPNTEAFF.

This chain uses TRBV11-3 with TRBJ1-2, with D uncertain. The germline V and J ends were trimmed by 1 base and 0 bases, with 9 bases remaining between them. Germline-derived CDR1 and CDR2 are SGHNT and YENEEA. The CDR3 covers 15 residues. CDR3 amino acids: CASSLGLSANYGYTF. The DNA of the CDR3 is TGTGCCAGCAGCTTAGGCCTCTCAGCTAACTATGGCTACACCTTC.

As concerns this clone: The same CDR3 also results from other DNA sequences found in this sample. This chain uses TRBV7-6 with TRBJ1-3, with a weak D call TRBD1 (5 bases). The V gene lost 1 base and the J gene lost 1 base, with 11 bases spanning the gap. In germline, CDR1 is SGHVS, CDR2 FNYEAQ. The CDR3 loop spans 16 amino acids. The DNA of the CDR3 is TGTGCCAGCAGCTTAGACCCGTGGGGGTCTGGAAACACCATATATTTT. It encodes CASSLDPWGSGNTIYF.

The sample holds a few counts of this clone. This same CDR3 is encoded by further DNA sequences in the sample. The chain joins TRBV2 to TRBJ1-1; D call uncertain. CDR1 and CDR2 from the germline V gene are SNHLY and FYNNEI. The V gene lost 4 bases and the J gene lost 0 bases, with 9 bases spanning the gap. The CDR3 totals 14 residues. The CDR3 DNA reads as TGTGCCAGCAGTGGTCGACGGGTGAACACTGAAGCTTTCTTT. It encodes CASSGRRVNTEAFF.

The rearrangement joins TRBV5-4 to TRBJ2-1; 7 nucleotides agree with TRBD1. Per germline, CDR1 SGHNT and CDR2 YYREEE (reference sequence). The J segment lost 1 base and the V segment lost 4 bases, leaving 8 bases of the junction unmatched. This CDR3 contains 16 residues. The CDR3 DNA is TGTGCCAGCAGCGCCCGTTTGGGACAGTCCTACAATGAGCAGTTCTTC. Amino acids: CASSARLGQSYNEQFF.

V is TRBV9 and J is TRBJ2-3, with D perhaps TRBD2 (7 bases). Looked up from germline, CDR1 is SGDLS and CDR2 is YYNGEE. The CDR3 runs to 17 residues. Trimming stripped 0 bases from V and 9 bases from J, with 23 bases between. The CDR3 DNA sequence: TGTGCCAGCAGCGTAGCTATTTCGCGGGGGCTGGGAAGGACGCAGTATTTT. Translation: CASSVAISRGLGRTQYF.

The chain couples TRBV4-1 to TRBJ2-1, with D unresolved. Trimming stripped 4 bases from V and 0 bases from J, with 13 bases between. The CDR3 runs to 16 residues. Germline CDR1 is MGHRA and CDR2 is YSYEKL. The CDR3 region has the DNA TGCGCCAGCAGCCGTATTCATACGAGCTCCTACAATGAGCAGTTCTTC. It specifies CASSRIHTSSYNEQFF.

This chain links TRBV5-6 with TRBJ2-5; TRBD2 matches 7 bases. Trimming took 0 bases from V and 4 from J; bases not matched to a gene: 3. The CDR3 spans 14 residues. From germline, CDR1 is SGHDT and CDR2 YYEEEE. The DNA of the CDR3 is TGTGCCAGCAGCTTGGGGACTAGGGTAGAGACCCAGTACTTC. It yields the protein CASSLGTRVETQYF. The full variable domain, completed using reference TRBV5-6 and TRBJ2-5, is DAGVTQSPTHLIKTRGQQVTLRCSPKSGHDTVSWYQQALGQGPQFIFQYYEEEERQRGNFPDRFSGHQFPNYSSELNVNALLLGDSALYLCASSLGTRVETQYFGPGTRLLVL.

The V gene is TRBV6-5, the J gene TRBJ1-1; D not resolved. Germline V gene lookup returns CDR1 MNHEY and CDR2 SVGAGI. This CDR3 has 13 amino acids. The V end lost 6 bases, the J end lost 4 bases, and 12 bases lay between the germline ends. The CDR3 DNA is TGTGCCAGCAGGGAGGTTTGGGGCACTGAAGCTTTCTTT. Translated: CASREVWGTEAFF.

This chain connects TRBV2 to TRBJ2-2; the match to TRBD2 covers 7 bases. This CDR3 is 16 amino acids long. CDR1 is SNHLY, CDR2 FYNNEI, per germline. The V and J ends lost 2 bases and 2 bases, in that order; junction bases with no gene match: 5. CDR3 nucleotide sequence: TGTGCCAGCAGTGAACCCCTAGCGGCCAACACCGGGGAGCTGTTTTTT. Amino acids: CASSEPLAANTGELFF. The variable domain in full, with the rest retrieved from reference TRBV2 and TRBJ2-2, is EPEVTQTPSHQVTQMGQEVILRCVPISNHLYFYWYRQILGQKVEFLVSFYNNEISEKSEIFDDQFSVERPDGSNFTLKIRSTKLEDSAMYFCASSEPLAANTGELFFGEGSRLTVL.

The chain couples TRBV5-6 to TRBJ1-4, with TRBD1 identical over 8 bases. Germline V gene sequence: CDR1 SGHDT, CDR2 YYEEEE. J lost 6 bases, V lost 3 bases, and 4 bases had no gene match. CDR3 length equals 14 residues. CDR3 DNA sequence: TGTGCCAGCAGCTCGACAGGGGAGGATGAAAAACTGTTTTTT. Its protein product is CASSSTGEDEKLFF.

V gene TRBV6-1 combines with J gene TRBJ2-5; D remains unclear. The CDR3 loop spans 13 amino acids. V was clipped by 5 bases and J by 1 base, with 8 bases between them. Per the germline V gene, CDR1 is MNHNS and CDR2 is SASEGT. The CDR3 loop is CASSFTLQETQYF. The CDR3, as DNA: TGTGCCAGCAGTTTCACCCTCCAAGAGACCCAGTACTTC.

With respect to this clone: Compared with germline, one end of the junction differs, possibly owing to a read error. The sample contains more than one DNA sequence encoding this CDR3. CDR3 DNA: TGTGCCAGTAGTGCGGGAAGACAAGAGACCCAATACTTC. Amino acids: CASSAGRQETQYF. The V and J genes are TRBV19 and TRBJ2-5; perhaps TRBD2 as D (6 bases). The CDR3 runs 13 residues. Germline lookup yields CDR1 LNHDA and CDR2 SQIVND (reference sequence).

This clone was found a few times. The V gene is TRBV30, the J gene TRBJ2-3; no firm D call. There are 13 residues in the CDR3. Germline CDR1 GTSNPN, CDR2 SVGIG (reference sequence). V lost 0 bases and J lost 5, with 9 bases in between. The CDR3 DNA sequence: TGTGCCTGGAGTGTAAGACTCCGAGATACGCAGTATTTT. Protein product: CAWSVRLRDTQYF.

The V gene is TRBV11-1, the J gene TRBJ1-1; D unclear. CDR1 SGHAT and CDR2 FQDESV come from the germline V gene (reference sequence). This CDR3 contains 13 residues. V lost 3 bases and J 1 base, leaving 6 bases between the germline ends. DNA for the CDR3: TGTGCCAGCAGCTTTCACTCGAACACTGAAGCTTTCTTT. Its protein is CASSFHSNTEAFF.

The chain links TRBV9 to TRBJ1-4, with D perhaps TRBD1 (5 bases). With 0 bases removed from V and 4 bases from J, the gap between germline ends came to 16 bases. Per germline, CDR1 SGDLS and CDR2 YYNGEE. There are 17 residues in the CDR3. CDR3 loop: CASSVAAVGGFNEKLFF. The CDR3 nucleotides read TGTGCCAGCAGCGTAGCCGCGGTGGGGGGGTTTAATGAAAAACTGTTTTTT.